These 23 T cell receptor beta chains share one sample of origin, sequenced in a study of patients and donors after allogeneic stem cell transplantation. TCRdb re-analysed the RT-PCR reads in MiXCR, keeping a single row per CDR3 protein. The data show 70,000 to 100,000 distinct CDR3 sequences, around 5% seen once. Material: blood, either unsorted or a sorted T cell fraction (not recorded which). These receptors were collected from a human donor who was either an allogeneic HSCT recipient or a stem cell or donor lymphocyte infusion donor (not recorded which). It is not recorded whose cells these are; they may come from a transplant donor.

This clonotype was counted at least ten times. This chain uses TRBV4-1 with TRBJ2-7; D is possibly TRBD1 (5 bases). This CDR3 contains 16 residues. Germline lookup yields CDR1 MGHRA and CDR2 YSYEKL. V shed 2 bases and J shed 0 bases, with 14 bases lying between them. The CDR3 spells CASSQRGDLSSYEQYF. In DNA form, the CDR3 reads TGCGCCAGCAGCCAAAGGGGCGATCTGAGCTCCTACGAGCAGTACTTC.

In its sample, this clonotype was seen many times. The rearrangement joins TRBV5-6 to TRBJ2-7; TRBD2 matches at 9 bases. This CDR3 contains 16 residues. The germline gives CDR1 SGHDT, CDR2 YYEEEE. The junction had 13 bases not matched to a gene; V was cut back by 4 bases and J by 5 bases. The DNA of the CDR3 is TGTGCCAGCAGCCGAGCGGGCGGGGGGGCTCTCCACGAGCAGTACTTC. Translation gives CASSRAGGGALHEQYF. Filled out from reference TRBV5-6 and TRBJ2-7, the complete variable domain reads DAGVTQSPTHLIKTRGQQVTLRCSPKSGHDTVSWYQQALGQGPQFIFQYYEEEERQRGNFPDRFSGHQFPNYSSELNVNALLLGDSALYLCASSRAGGGALHEQYFGPGTRLTVT.

Ten or more counts support this clonotype. The chain is built from TRBV20-1 and TRBJ1-5; 9 nucleotides agree with TRBD1. Germline loops: CDR1 DFQATT, CDR2 SNEGSKA (reference sequence). There are 16 residues in the CDR3. V lost 3 bases to trimming and J lost 6 bases; unmatched junction nucleotides: 12. CDR3 in amino acids: CSARGTGWGRGQPQHF. In nucleotides, the CDR3 is TGCAGTGCTAGGGGGACAGGGTGGGGCAGAGGTCAGCCCCAGCATTTT.

This clonotype has ten or more counts. V is TRBV4-1 and J is TRBJ2-1; tentatively, D is TRBD1 (5 bases). Per the germline V gene, CDR1 is MGHRA and CDR2 is YSYEKL. There are 20 residues in the CDR3. Trimming took off 0 bases at V and 0 bases at J, with 21 bases between the two ends. The CDR3 is CASSQEFSFWGDSSYNEQFF. Here the CDR3 DNA reads TGCGCCAGCAGCCAAGAGTTTTCGTTTTGGGGCGATAGCTCCTACAATGAGCAGTTCTTC.

Only a few counts were recorded for this clonotype. This chain uses TRBV10-3 with TRBJ1-1; TRBD1 agrees at 7 bases. Germline-derived CDR1 and CDR2 are ENHRY and SYGVKD. The V segment lost 8 bases and the J segment 1 base; nucleotides outside the gene matches: 1. CDR3 length equals 12 residues. CDR3 coding DNA: TGTGCCATCTGGACAGGGAACACTGAAGCTTTCTTT. This codes for CAIWTGNTEAFF.

This clonotype appeared many times. V and J are TRBV5-1 and TRBJ2-5; no firm D call. Trimming took 2 bases from V and 4 from J, leaving 9 bases between them. Germline CDR1 SGHRS, CDR2 YFSETQ. The CDR3 is made up of 13 amino acids. CDR3 DNA sequence: TGCGCCAGCAGCTTTGAGACCGGAGAGACCCAGTACTTC. Translated, it gives CASSFETGETQYF. The whole variable domain, filled in from reference TRBV5-1 and TRBJ2-5, reads KAGVTQTPRYLIKTRGQQVTLSCSPISGHRSVSWYQQTPGQGLQFLFEYFSETQRNKGNFPGRFSGRQFSNSRSEMNVSTLELGDSALYLCASSFETGETQYFGPGTRLLVL.

This clonotype was detected many times. The chain uses TRBV20-1 and TRBJ2-1; 8 bases map to TRBD2. CDR1 and CDR2 from the germline V gene are DFQATT and SNEGSKA (reference sequence). V lost 0 bases and J lost 1; bases outside the gene matches: 8. The CDR3 spans 17 residues. CDR3: CSARDPTSAESYNEQFF. The CDR3 DNA reads as TGCAGTGCTAGAGATCCGACTAGCGCGGAATCCTACAATGAGCAGTTCTTC.

This clonotype was detected a few times. The genes are TRBV5-1 and TRBJ1-2; 7 nucleotides line up with TRBD1. Unmatched junction bases numbered 8, after V lost 4 bases and J lost 8 bases. Per the germline V gene, CDR1 is SGHRS and CDR2 is YFSETQ. The CDR3 sequence is 13 residues long. CDR3 in DNA: TGCGCCAGCAGCCAAGGGAGGGGGCGAGGCTACACCTTC. The encoded protein is CASSQGRGRGYTF.

V and J are TRBV5-4 and TRBJ2-7; D is unclear. In germline, CDR1 is SGHNT, CDR2 YYREEE (reference sequence). Trimming shortened V by 0 bases and J by 6 bases, and 7 bases separated the two germline ends. The CDR3 contains 12 residues. CDR3 loop: CASSLGVSEQYF. The CDR3 nucleotides are TGTGCCAGCAGCTTGGGAGTTAGCGAGCAGTACTTC.

This clonotype was counted at least ten times. This chain connects TRBV5-1 to TRBJ2-5; D ambiguous. V lost 2 bases, J lost 5 bases, and 7 bases lay in between. The germline V gene encodes CDR1 SGHRS and CDR2 YFSETQ. The CDR3 has 12 amino acids. CDR3: CASSFSWETQYF. DNA of the CDR3: TGCGCCAGCAGCTTTTCCTGGGAGACCCAGTACTTC.

This clonotype has a count of ten or more. V is TRBV11-2 and J is TRBJ2-7, with TRBD2 matching 7 bases. The CDR3 is 15 residues long. Germline V gene data show CDR1 as SGHAT and CDR2 as FQNNGV. Trimming removed 0 bases from V and 5 bases from J; junction bases left unmatched: 7. CDR3 coding DNA: TGTGCCAGCAGCTTAGATGGGGGGGTGATCAACGAGCAGTACTTC. This encodes CASSLDGGVINEQYF.

The sample holds many counts of this clonotype. This rearrangement joins TRBV24-1 to TRBJ2-1; the match to TRBD2 covers 8 bases. V shed 4 bases and J 7 bases; nucleotides not matched to a gene: 11. The CDR3 runs to 16 residues. Germline V gene data show CDR1 as KGHDR and CDR2 as SFDVKD. CDR3 protein: CATSDLGAGEGNEQFF. The CDR3 DNA reads as TGTGCCACCAGTGACCTCGGAGCGGGAGAGGGAAATGAGCAGTTCTTC.

This clonotype was picked up many times. CDR3 nucleotides: TGCAGTGCTAGAGATCGAACCACAGATACGCAGTATTTT. Its protein product is CSARDRTTDTQYF. V and J are TRBV20-1 and TRBJ2-3; D ambiguous. V was cut by 0 bases and J by 2 bases, with 6 bases left in between. The CDR3 length is 13 residues. Germline values: CDR1 DFQATT, CDR2 SNEGSKA (reference sequence).

This clonotype showed up many times. J is TRBJ2-2 and V is TRBV24-1; D is uncertain. Germline V CDR1 and CDR2: KGHDR, SFDVKD. Trimming stripped 2 bases from V and 4 bases from J, with 13 bases between. CDR3 size: 16 residues. The CDR3 DNA reads TGTGCCACCAGTGATTCGGGCAGTTGGGGCACCGGGGAGCTGTTTTTT. As protein: CATSDSGSWGTGELFF.

This clonotype was detected a few times. This rearrangement joins TRBV5-1 to TRBJ2-7, with 12 bases aligning to TRBD2. Germline V gives CDR1 SGHRS, CDR2 YFSETQ. The V gene end was trimmed by 5 bases and the J gene end by 6 bases; junction bases not matched to a gene: 6. This CDR3 is built from 14 residues. CDR3 in DNA: TGCGCCAGCAGTCTAGCGGGAGGGCCGACCGAGCAGTACTTC. Its translation: CASSLAGGPTEQYF. Supplemented by reference TRBV5-1 and TRBJ2-7, the full variable domain reads KAGVTQTPRYLIKTRGQQVTLSCSPISGHRSVSWYQQTPGQGLQFLFEYFSETQRNKGNFPGRFSGRQFSNSRSEMNVSTLELGDSALYLCASSLAGGPTEQYFGPGTRLTVT.

This clonotype was counted at least ten times. The rearrangement joins TRBV20-1 to TRBJ2-1; D is unclear. Germline loops: CDR1 DFQATT, CDR2 SNEGSKA (reference sequence). V was cut by 7 bases and J by 6 bases, with 22 bases left in between. This CDR3 spans 15 amino acids. This chain's CDR3 is CSVLRSPSTSNEQFF. The CDR3 DNA is TGCAGTGTATTACGTAGCCCCTCCACCTCCAATGAGCAGTTCTTC.

This clonotype showed up many times. This chain connects TRBV6-5 to TRBJ1-2, with TRBD1 matching over 10 bases. The J segment lost 8 bases and the V segment lost 4 bases, leaving 10 bases of the junction unmatched. CDR3 length: 15 residues. The germline V gene has CDR1 MNHEY and CDR2 SVGAGI. CDR3 nucleotides: TGTGCCAGCAGTTTAACCGGGACAGGGGTTGAAGGCTACACCTTC. Translating it yields CASSLTGTGVEGYTF.

This clonotype was seen ten or more times. The chain has TRBV12-3 or TRBV12-4 and TRBJ2-3, with a possible D match to TRBD2 (6 bases). With 6 bases removed from V and 4 bases from J, the gap between germline ends came to 14 bases. This CDR3 comprises 14 residues. Written as DNA, the CDR3 is TGTGCCAGCAGCCTCTCAGGGAGGCCAGATACGCAGTATTTT. Translating gives CASSLSGRPDTQYF.

The sample holds many counts of this clonotype. The chain joins TRBV28 to TRBJ2-5; D is perhaps TRBD1 (7 bases). The CDR3 runs 14 residues. Germline V gives CDR1 MDHEN, CDR2 SYDVKM. The ends were cut back, 5 bases at V and 5 bases at J, with 15 bases in the middle. The DNA for the CDR3 is TGTGCCAGCAGTCCGGAGACAGGGAGGGAGACCCAGTACTTC. This codes for CASSPETGRETQYF. Using reference TRBV28 and TRBJ2-5 for the parts outside the CDR3, the full variable domain is DVKVTQSSRYLVKRTGEKVFLECVQDMDHENMFWYRQDPGLGLRLIYFSYDVKMKEKGDIPEGYSVSREKKERFSLILESASTNQTSMYLCASSPETGRETQYFGPGTRLLVL.

This clonotype showed up many times. The chain employs TRBV6-2 or TRBV6-3 and TRBJ1-2; TRBD1 is a possible D gene (6 bases). The germline V gene encodes CDR1 MNHEY and CDR2 SVGEGT. The V gene lost 2 bases and the J gene lost 8 bases, with 12 bases spanning the gap. The length of the CDR3 is 13 residues. CDR3 DNA: TGTGCCAGCAGTTACCGGGACAAGCGGGGCTACACCTTC. It encodes CASSYRDKRGYTF.

This clonotype was detected ten times or more. The V call is TRBV27, the J call TRBJ2-3, with 7 bases fitting TRBD2. This CDR3 is 15 amino acids long. J lost 2 bases, V lost 6 bases, and 8 bases had no gene match. Per germline, CDR1 MNHEY and CDR2 SMNVEV (reference sequence). CDR3 region: CASSSGTTITDTQYF. The CDR3 DNA reads as TGTGCCAGCAGCTCCGGGACTACCATCACAGATACGCAGTATTTT.

In this sample, this clonotype turned up many times. The rearrangement uses TRBV9 and TRBJ2-7; unclear D gene. Trimming pared 0 bases from V and 3 bases from J, leaving 13 bases between. Germline CDR1 SGDLS, CDR2 YYNGEE. This CDR3 spans 15 amino acids. CDR3 protein: CASSVDGWADYEQYF. The CDR3 coding sequence is TGTGCCAGCAGCGTAGATGGATGGGCAGACTACGAGCAGTACTTC.

A note on this clonotype: A much larger clone lies one base from this, so it may be a read error. V and J are TRBV4-1 and TRBJ2-1; D not resolved. Deletions cut 3 bases from V and 9 bases from J, with 15 bases between. The CDR3 has 14 amino acids. CDR1 MGHRA and CDR2 YSYEKL come from the germline V gene. This CDR3 is CASSQNTVSREQFF. The CDR3, as DNA: TGCGCCAGCAGCCAGAATACCGTGAGTCGTGAGCAGTTCTTC.